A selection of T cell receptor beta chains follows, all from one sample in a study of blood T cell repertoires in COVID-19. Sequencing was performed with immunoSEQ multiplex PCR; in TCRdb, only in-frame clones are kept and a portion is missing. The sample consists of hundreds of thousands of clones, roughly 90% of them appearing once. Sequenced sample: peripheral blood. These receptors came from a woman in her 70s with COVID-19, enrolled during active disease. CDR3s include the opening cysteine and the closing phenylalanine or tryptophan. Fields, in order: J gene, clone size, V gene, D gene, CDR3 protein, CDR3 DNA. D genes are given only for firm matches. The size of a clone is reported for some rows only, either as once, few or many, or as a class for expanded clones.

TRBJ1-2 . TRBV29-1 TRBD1 CSVVTPDRHYGYTF TGCAGCGTTGTCACTCCGGACAGGCATTATGGCTACACCTTC
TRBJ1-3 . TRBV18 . CASSPQQGSGNTIYF TGTGCCAGCTCACCGCAACAGGGCTCTGGAAACACCATATATTTT
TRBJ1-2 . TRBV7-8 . CASSKSPPYGYTF TGTGCCAGCAGCAAAAGCCCACCTTATGGCTACACCTTC
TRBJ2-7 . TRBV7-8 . CASSLVTPRGSYEQYF TGTGCCAGCAGCTTAGTAACCCCCCGGGGATCCTACGAGCAGTACTTC
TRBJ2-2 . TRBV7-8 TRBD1 CASSPDRLTGELFF TGTGCCAGCAGCCCGGACAGGTTAACCGGGGAGCTGTTTTTT
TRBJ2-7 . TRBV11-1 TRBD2 CASSSRGVYEQYF TGTGCCAGCAGCTCTCGGGGGGTCTACGAGCAGTACTTC
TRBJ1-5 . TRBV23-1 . CASSQDRTGQPQHF TGCGCCAGCAGTCAAGACAGGACCGGGCAGCCCCAGCATTTT
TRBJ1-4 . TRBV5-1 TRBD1 CASSTDRVNEKLFF TGCGCCAGCAGCACCGACAGGGTTAATGAAAAACTGTTTTTT
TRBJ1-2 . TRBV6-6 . CASSYSTRGGYTF TGTGCCAGCAGTTACTCGACGCGGGGTGGCTACACCTTC
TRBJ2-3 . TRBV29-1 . CSVVVRTSTDTQYF TGCAGCGTTGTGGTTCGAACTAGCACAGATACGCAGTATTTT
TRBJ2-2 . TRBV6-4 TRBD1 CASSVAGGQLFF TGTGCCAGCAGTGTCGCAGGGGGCCAGCTGTTTTTT
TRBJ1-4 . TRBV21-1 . CASSKRGAGPNEKLFF TGTGCCAGCAGCAAACGGGGTGCCGGCCCAAATGAAAAACTGTTTTTT
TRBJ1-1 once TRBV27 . CASPNTGPLNTEAFF TGTGCCAGCCCTAATACAGGACCACTGAACACTGAAGCTTTCTTT
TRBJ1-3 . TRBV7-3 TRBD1 CASRNTRTGSSGNTIYF TGTGCCAGCAGGAATACCCGGACAGGGAGTTCTGGAAACACCATATATTTT
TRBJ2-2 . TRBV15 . CATSRVRGAVNTGELFF TGTGCCACCAGCAGAGTCCGGGGGGCAGTGAACACCGGGGAGCTGTTTTTT
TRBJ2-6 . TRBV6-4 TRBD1 CASSSTGATFSGANVLTF TGTGCCAGCAGTTCGACAGGGGCTACCTTCTCTGGGGCCAACGTCCTGACTTTC
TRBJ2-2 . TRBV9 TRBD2 CASSLAGVLTGELFF TGTGCCAGCAGTCTAGCGGGGGTACTCACCGGGGAGCTGTTTTTT
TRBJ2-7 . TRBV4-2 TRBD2 CASSHGTSFYEQYF TGTGCCAGCAGCCACGGGACTAGCTTCTACGAGCAGTACTTC
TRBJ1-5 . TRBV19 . CASNSRTANSNQPQHF TGTGCCAGTAACTCGAGAACAGCAAATAGCAATCAGCCCCAGCATTTT
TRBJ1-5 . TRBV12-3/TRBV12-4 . CAAARGFNQPQHF TGTGCCGCAGCTCGGGGGTTCAATCAGCCCCAGCATTTT
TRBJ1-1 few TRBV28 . CASSFSGRYTEAFF TGTGCCAGCAGTTTCTCCGGGAGGTACACTGAAGCTTTCTTT
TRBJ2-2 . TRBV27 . CASSRVPNTGELFF TGTGCCAGCAGTCGAGTCCCGAACACCGGGGAGCTGTTTTTT
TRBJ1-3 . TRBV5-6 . CASSFSPGSSGNTIYF TGTGCCAGCAGCTTTTCTCCAGGGTCATCTGGAAACACCATATATTTT
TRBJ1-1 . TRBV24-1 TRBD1 CATSQTGGRTEAFF TGTGCCACCAGTCAGACAGGGGGCAGGACTGAAGCTTTCTTT
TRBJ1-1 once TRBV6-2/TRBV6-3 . CASSQALDREAFF TGTGCCAGCAGTCAAGCCCTGGACAGAGAAGCTTTCTTT
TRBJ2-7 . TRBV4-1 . CASSQDRQRRTYEQYF TGCGCCAGCAGCCAAGATCGGCAGCGGCGTACCTACGAGCAGTACTTC
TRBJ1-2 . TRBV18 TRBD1 CASSRDRGTGIGYGYTF TGTGCCAGCTCACGTGACCGCGGGACAGGAATTGGCTATGGCTACACCTTC
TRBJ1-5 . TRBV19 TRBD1 CASSRGTGGQPQHF TGTGCCAGTAGTAGGGGGACAGGGGGACAGCCCCAGCATTTT
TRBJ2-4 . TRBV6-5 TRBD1 CASNDRVDIQYF TGTGCCAGCAACGACAGGGTAGACATTCAGTACTTC
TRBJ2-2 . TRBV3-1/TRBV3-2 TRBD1 CASSPGQGPTGELFF TGTGCCAGCAGCCCCGGACAGGGGCCCACCGGGGAGCTGTTTTTT
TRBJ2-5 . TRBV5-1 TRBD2 CASSLRRGGGETQYF TGCGCCAGCAGCTTGAGGCGGGGGGGCGGAGAGACCCAGTACTTC
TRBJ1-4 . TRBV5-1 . CASSLEGRGDEKLFF TGCGCCAGCAGCTTGGAGGGCAGGGGCGATGAAAAACTGTTTTTT
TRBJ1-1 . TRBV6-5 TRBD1 CASSGQGFTEAFF TGTGCCAGCAGCGGACAGGGGTTCACTGAAGCTTTCTTT
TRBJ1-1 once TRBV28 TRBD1 CASRSGTGVRNTEAFF TGTGCCAGCAGATCCGGGACAGGGGTAAGGAACACTGAAGCTTTCTTT
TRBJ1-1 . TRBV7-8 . CASSLLGTEAFF TGTGCCAGCAGCCTACTAGGCACTGAAGCTTTCTTT
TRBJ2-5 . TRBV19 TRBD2 CASSPPGGAPRETQYF TGTGCCAGTAGTCCTCCCGGGGGGGCCCCCCGAGAGACCCAGTACTTC
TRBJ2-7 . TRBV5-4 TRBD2 CASSVAGGSTEQYF TGTGCCAGCAGTGTGGCGGGGGGAAGTACCGAGCAGTACTTC
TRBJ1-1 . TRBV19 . CASSTPRVDTEAFF TGTGCCAGTAGTACCCCACGGGTAGACACTGAAGCTTTCTTT
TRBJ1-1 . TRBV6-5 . CASRGAGWNTEAFF TGTGCCAGCCGCGGGGCAGGGTGGAACACTGAAGCTTTCTTT
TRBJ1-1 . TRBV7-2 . CASSTQAPTGNTEAFF TGTGCCAGCAGCACACAGGCGCCAACAGGGAACACTGAAGCTTTCTTT
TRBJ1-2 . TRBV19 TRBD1 CASSRDSYGYTF TGTGCCAGTAGCAGGGACAGTTATGGCTACACCTTC